This TCR beta chain was sequenced during a study of naive and memory T cell subsets. Study-wide points: In naive cells, over 95% of TCR sequences were seen only once. Possibly reflecting memory cells re-expressing CD45RA, a few larger clonotypes occurred in naive repertoires, especially CD8.

This CDR3 comprises 13 residues. Germline CDR1 and CDR2: SEHNR and FQNEAQ (reference sequence). V was trimmed by 8 bases and J by 9 bases, leaving 17 bases between them. About this clonotype: The antigen remains undetermined.

Both TRBC1 and TRBC2 were covered by a beta constant-region primer of two equimolar oligonucleotides. Four rounds of PCR amplified the ligated cDNA using nested alpha and beta constant-region primers plus SP2. TCRdb recomputed calls from the UMI-ligation and nested PCR reads with MiXCR, one row per CDR3 protein. The repertoire includes some 110,000 distinct CDR3 sequences, about 14% of them detected once, and 2.5% to 3% sits in the top ten. After the first PCR, alpha and beta chain libraries were processed separately. The chain couples TRBV7-9 to TRBJ2-1; D might be TRBD1 or TRBD2, each matching 5 bases. Sequenced input: naive CD8+ T cells from blood. The receptor was derived from a human donor in good health. Here the CDR3 reads CASSRGAWGEQFF. CDR3 nucleotides: TGTGCCAGCTCTAGGGGAGCCTGGGGTGAGCAGTTCTTC.